This TCR beta chain was sequenced for a study of T cell repertoires in cytomegalovirus infection. Study overall: Based on public TCR beta signatures, there were indications of CMV infection and of a matching HLA type. Study findings and constraints: Dominating the ex vivo response were TCR beta clonotypes that were CMV-specific and HLA-C-restricted. Carriage of CMV together with the relevant HLA was identifiable through cumulative public TCR beta family frequency.

TCRdb fed the reads into MiXCR, producing one record per CDR3 protein. In the table there are about 740,000 distinct CDR3 sequences, approximately 40% of which are singletons. This clonotype was detected once. No antigen is known for it. CDR3 length equals 14 residues. The germline CDR1 and CDR2 sequences are MNHEY and SMNVEV (reference sequence). With 5 bases removed from V and 7 bases from J, the gap between germline ends came to 12 bases. Sequenced material: PBMCs. This clonotype was obtained from a human donor in good health (CMV status not recorded). Some clones in this sample may be carry-over from other donors' samples. The chain recombines TRBV27 with TRBJ1-6; D is unresolved. CDR3 in amino acids: CASSREQTNSPLHF. CDR3 nucleotide sequence: TGTGCCAGCAGTAGGGAACAGACGAATTCACCCCTCCACTTT.